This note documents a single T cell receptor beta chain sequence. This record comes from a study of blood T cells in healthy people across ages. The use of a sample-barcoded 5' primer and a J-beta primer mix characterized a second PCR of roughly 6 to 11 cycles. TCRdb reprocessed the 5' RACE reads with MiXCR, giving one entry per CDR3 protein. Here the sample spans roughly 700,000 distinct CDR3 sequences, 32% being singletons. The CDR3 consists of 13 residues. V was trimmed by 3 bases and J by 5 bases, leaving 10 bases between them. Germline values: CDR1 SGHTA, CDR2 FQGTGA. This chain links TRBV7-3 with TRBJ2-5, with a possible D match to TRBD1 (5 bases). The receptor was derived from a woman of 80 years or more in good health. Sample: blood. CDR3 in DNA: TGTGCCAGCAGCTTCGGCAGGGATGAGACCCAGTACTTC. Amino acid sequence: CASSFGRDETQYF.